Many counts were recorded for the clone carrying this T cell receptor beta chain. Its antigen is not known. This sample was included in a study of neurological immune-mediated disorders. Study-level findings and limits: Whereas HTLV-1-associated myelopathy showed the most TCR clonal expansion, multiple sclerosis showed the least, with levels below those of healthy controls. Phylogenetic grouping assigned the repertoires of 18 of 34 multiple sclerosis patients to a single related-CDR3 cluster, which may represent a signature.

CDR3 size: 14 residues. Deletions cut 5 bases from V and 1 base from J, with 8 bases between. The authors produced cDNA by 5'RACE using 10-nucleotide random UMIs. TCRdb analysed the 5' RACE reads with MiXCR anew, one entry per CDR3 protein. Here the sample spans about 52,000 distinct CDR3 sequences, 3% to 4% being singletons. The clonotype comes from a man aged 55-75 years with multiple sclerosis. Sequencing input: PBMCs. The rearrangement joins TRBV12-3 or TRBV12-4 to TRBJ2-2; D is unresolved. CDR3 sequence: CASSLNMNTGELFF. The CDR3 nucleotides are TGTGCCAGCAGTCTTAACATGAACACCGGGGAGCTGTTTTTT.